The clone carrying this TCR beta chain turned up a few times. Its antigen is unidentified. TCR beta cDNA libraries had unique molecular identifiers. T cells, 1 to 10 million of them, yielded roughly 0.5 million cDNA molecules. One entry per CDR3 protein, called by TCRdb with MiXCR from the PCR reads. Of some 690,000 distinct CDR3 sequences listed, around 64% are singletons. The sample is drawn from a study of post-analysis software for immune sequencing data. Points from the study as a whole: Samples prepared in the same batch strongly co-clustered by F measure.

This receptor was obtained from a girl between 2 and 10 years old with multiple sclerosis. The sequencing input was blood.

The DNA of the CDR3 is TGTGCCAGCAGCCCCCGGACAGGGGGGGGCGGGGAGCTGTTTTTT. It codes for CASSPRTGGGGELFF. The chain has TRBV7-3 and TRBJ2-2; 10 bases align to TRBD1. J lost 7 bases, V lost 5 bases, and 7 bases had no gene match. Germline values: CDR1 SGHTA, CDR2 FQGTGA. The CDR3 is 15 residues long. Based on the CDR3 plus reference TRBV7-3 and TRBJ2-2, the full variable domain is GAGVSQTPSNKVTEKGKYVELRCDPISGHTALYWYRQSLGQGPEFLIYFQGTGAADDSGLPNDRFFAVRPEGSVSTLKIQRTERGDSAVYLCASSPRTGGGGELFFGEGSRLTVL.